This T cell receptor beta chain was captured by sequencing in a study of T cell clonotyping in hematopoietic cell transplantation. Study-level points and caveats: Pathologically expanded recipient clonotypes increased progressively from day 30 to day 180 as diversity fell. Few recipient clonotypes overlapped donors; over 97% were de novo at given depth.

On this clone itself: What it binds is not known.

This CDR3 is 14 amino acids long. The germline V gene encodes CDR1 SGHRS and CDR2 YFSETQ. The V and J ends lost 4 bases and 2 bases, in that order; junction bases with no gene match: 5. Assay used: immunoSEQ multiplex PCR; TCRdb lists only in-frame clones, some missing. The sample includes several thousand clones, about three quarters seen only once; the top ten take around 45%. This TCR was sampled from a female patient in her forties or fifties who had an allogeneic stem cell transplant from a related donor, so the T cells may come from the graft donor. Some clones in this sample may be carry-over from other donors' samples. The source was peripheral blood mononuclear cells, collected 180 days after allogeneic stem cell transplant. V is TRBV5-1 and J is TRBJ1-1, with 7 positions matching TRBD1. Written as DNA, the CDR3 is TGCGCCAGCAGCACGACAGGGTTTAACACTGAAGCTTTCTTT. The encoded protein is CASSTTGFNTEAFF.